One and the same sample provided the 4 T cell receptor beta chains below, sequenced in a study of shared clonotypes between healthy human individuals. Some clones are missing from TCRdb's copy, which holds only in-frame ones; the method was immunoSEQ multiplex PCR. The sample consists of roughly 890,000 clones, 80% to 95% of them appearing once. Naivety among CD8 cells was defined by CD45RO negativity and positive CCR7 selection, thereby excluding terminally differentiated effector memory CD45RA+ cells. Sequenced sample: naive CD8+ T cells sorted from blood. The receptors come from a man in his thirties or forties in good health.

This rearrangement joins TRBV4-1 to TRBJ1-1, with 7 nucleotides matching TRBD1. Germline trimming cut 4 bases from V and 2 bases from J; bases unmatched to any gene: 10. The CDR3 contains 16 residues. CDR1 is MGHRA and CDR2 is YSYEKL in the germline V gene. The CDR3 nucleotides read TGCGCCAGCAGCCCCCGACAGGGTTCGGGTAACACTGAAGCTTTCTTT. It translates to CASSPRQGSGNTEAFF.

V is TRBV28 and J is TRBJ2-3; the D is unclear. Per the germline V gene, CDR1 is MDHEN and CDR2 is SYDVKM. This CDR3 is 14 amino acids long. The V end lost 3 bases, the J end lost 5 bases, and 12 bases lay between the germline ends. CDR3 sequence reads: CASSFSLFGDTQYF. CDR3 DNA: TGTGCCAGCAGTTTTTCCCTATTTGGAGATACGCAGTATTTT.

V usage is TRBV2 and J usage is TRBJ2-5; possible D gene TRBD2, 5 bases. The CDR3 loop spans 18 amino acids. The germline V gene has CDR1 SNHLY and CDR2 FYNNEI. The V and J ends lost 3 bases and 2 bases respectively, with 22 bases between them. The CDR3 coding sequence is TGTGCCAGCAGTGACGTTGGCGTCCGGGCCACGGGGCAAGAGACCCAGTACTTC. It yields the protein CASSDVGVRATGQETQYF.

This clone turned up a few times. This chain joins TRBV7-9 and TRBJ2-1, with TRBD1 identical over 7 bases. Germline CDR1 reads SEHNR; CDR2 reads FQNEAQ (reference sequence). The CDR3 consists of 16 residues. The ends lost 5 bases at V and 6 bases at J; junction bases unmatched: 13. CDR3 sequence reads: CASSDKTTGQRNEQFF. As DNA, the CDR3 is TGTGCCAGCAGCGATAAGACTACGGGACAGCGCAATGAGCAGTTCTTC.